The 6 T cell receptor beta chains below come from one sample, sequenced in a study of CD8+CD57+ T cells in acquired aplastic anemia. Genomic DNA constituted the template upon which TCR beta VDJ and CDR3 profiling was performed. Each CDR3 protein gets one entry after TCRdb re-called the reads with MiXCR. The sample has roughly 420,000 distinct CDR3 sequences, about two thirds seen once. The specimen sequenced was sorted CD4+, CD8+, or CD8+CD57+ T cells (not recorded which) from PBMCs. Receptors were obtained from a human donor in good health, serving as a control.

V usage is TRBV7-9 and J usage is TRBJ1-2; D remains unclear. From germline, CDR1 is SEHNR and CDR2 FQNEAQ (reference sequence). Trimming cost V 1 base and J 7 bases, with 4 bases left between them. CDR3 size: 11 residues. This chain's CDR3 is CASSLERGYTF. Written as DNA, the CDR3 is TGTGCCAGCAGCTTAGAGCGTGGCTACACCTTC.

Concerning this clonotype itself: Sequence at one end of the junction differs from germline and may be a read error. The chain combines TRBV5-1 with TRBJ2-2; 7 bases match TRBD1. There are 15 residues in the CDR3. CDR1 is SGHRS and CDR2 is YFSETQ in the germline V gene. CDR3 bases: TGTGCCAGCAGCCGGACAGGCGGCTATGGCGGGGAGCTGTTTTTT. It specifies CASSRTGGYGGELFF. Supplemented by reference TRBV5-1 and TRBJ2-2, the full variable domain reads KAGVTQTPRYLIKTRGQQVTLSCSPISGHRSVSWYQQTPGQGLQFLFEYFSETQRNKGNFPGRFSGRQFSNSRSEMNVSTLELGDSALYLCASSRTGGYGGELFFGEGSRLTVL.

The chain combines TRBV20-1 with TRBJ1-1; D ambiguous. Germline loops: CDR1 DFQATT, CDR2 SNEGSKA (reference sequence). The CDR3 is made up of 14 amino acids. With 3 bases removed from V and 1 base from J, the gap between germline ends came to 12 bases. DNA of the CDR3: TGCAGTGCTAGCCCCGGCACCAGGAACACTGAAGCTTTCTTT. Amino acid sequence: CSASPGTRNTEAFF.

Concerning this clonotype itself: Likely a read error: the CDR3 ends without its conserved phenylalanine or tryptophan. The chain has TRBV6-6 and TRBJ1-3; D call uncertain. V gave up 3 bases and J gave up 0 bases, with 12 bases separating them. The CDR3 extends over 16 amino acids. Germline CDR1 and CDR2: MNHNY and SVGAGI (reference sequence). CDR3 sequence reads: CASSYLGSRSGNTIYL. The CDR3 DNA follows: TGTGCCAGCAGTTATTTGGGATCGCGCTCTGGAAACACCATATATCTT.

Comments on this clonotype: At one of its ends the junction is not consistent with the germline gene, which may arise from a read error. CDR3 in DNA: TGCGCCAGCAGTGAGTCGGTGGGGGCCCCACCTACGCAGTTT. Translated: CASSESVGAPPTQF. This chain uses TRBV10-2 with TRBJ1-5; possible D gene TRBD1, 6 bases. Germline loops: CDR1 WSHSY, CDR2 SAAADI. The CDR3 has 14 residues.

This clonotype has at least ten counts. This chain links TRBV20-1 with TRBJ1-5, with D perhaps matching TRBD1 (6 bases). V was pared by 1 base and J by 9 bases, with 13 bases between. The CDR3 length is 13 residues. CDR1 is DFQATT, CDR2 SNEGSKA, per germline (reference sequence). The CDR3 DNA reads TGCAGTGCTAGAGGGGTAGGGGGTTCGCCCCAGCATTTT. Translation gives CSARGVGGSPQHF.